This TCR beta chain was found in a study of cytomegalovirus exposure and HLA in healthy donors. Study-wide background: The roughly 120 validation repertoires, a later analysis reported, used the same platform as the roughly 610 first-cohort repertoires. Whole-study findings and limits: Subsequent analysis found a tendency for first-cohort TCR clusters to co-occur within the 120 or so validation repertoires. TCR beta chains numbering some 150 were designated cytomegalovirus-associated.

This CDR3 contains 16 residues. Germline V gives CDR1 SGHTA, CDR2 FQGNSA. V lost 5 bases, J lost 2 bases, and 10 bases stayed unmatched. Notes on this clone: Antigen: not known.

The donors were part of the roughly 120-subject validation cohort, which stood apart from the 666-subject first cohort. The assay was immunoSEQ multiplex PCR, and TCRdb's table has in-frame clones only and misses some. The repertoire holds approximately 170,000 clones, with about 85% as singletons. The chain employs TRBV7-2 and TRBJ2-7, with 9 positions matching TRBD1. Sequenced sample: PBMCs. This receptor was obtained from a man under 40 in good health and CMV-seropositive. The CDR3 here is CASSPGTGRGTYEQYF. The CDR3 bases are TGTGCCAGCAGCCCCGGGACAGGGAGGGGAACCTACGAGCAGTACTTC.